The 6 T cell receptor beta chains given below trace back to one sample, sequenced in a study of beta chain features in type 1 diabetes. Expressed TCRB transcripts were sequenced because the isolated RNA had all been reverse transcribed beforehand. Generated by immunoSEQ multiplex PCR, the TCRdb table keeps only in-frame clones and is missing some. The sample includes 350,000 or so clones, about 19% of them seen just once. The sequenced sample was naive CD4+ T cells from blood. The receptors stem from a woman under 30 in good health.

A few counts support this clone. The chain joins TRBV30 to TRBJ2-1, with D perhaps TRBD1 (6 bases). In germline, CDR1 is GTSNPN, CDR2 SVGIG (reference sequence). The CDR3 is 18 residues long. V gave up 3 bases and J gave up 4 bases, with 25 bases separating them. CDR3 DNA sequence: TGTGCCTGGAGAGGCCCTAAGACGACAGGCTCCGTTTACAATGAGCAGTTCTTC. It codes for CAWRGPKTTGSVYNEQFF.

The CDR3 loop reads CASRPDRVTDTQYF. CDR3 sequence (DNA): TGTGCCAGCAGACCAGACAGGGTGACAGATACGCAGTATTTT. This sequence joins TRBV5-4 and TRBJ2-3, with 7 positions matching TRBD1. With V trimmed by 5 bases and J by 3 bases, 6 bases remained unmatched. Germline CDR1 reads SGHNT; CDR2 reads YYREEE (reference sequence). This CDR3 contains 14 residues.

This rearrangement joins TRBV7-9 to TRBJ2-5; 10 bases align to TRBD2. Germline CDR1 SEHNR, CDR2 FQNEAQ (reference sequence). This CDR3 region has 16 residues. With V trimmed by 3 bases and J by 2 bases, 6 bases remained unmatched. The chain's CDR3 is CASSFLAGVGQETQYF. In DNA form, the CDR3 reads TGTGCCAGCAGCTTTCTAGCGGGAGTTGGTCAAGAGACCCAGTACTTC.

The J gene is TRBJ2-1, the V gene TRBV23-1, with a tentative D call TRBD2 (5 bases). TRBV23-1 counts as an open reading frame of uncertain function. The CDR3 contains 14 residues. V lost 11 bases and J 0 bases, leaving 14 bases between the germline ends. The CDR3 DNA follows: TGCGCCGGGCTAGCCGATAGCTCCTACAATGAGCAGTTCTTC. It is translated as CAGLADSSYNEQFF.

The chain uses TRBV5-4 and TRBJ1-2; no clear D. The CDR3 spans 14 residues. Germline-derived CDR1 and CDR2 are SGHNT and YYREEE (reference sequence). Trimming removed 4 bases at V and 5 bases at J, with 15 bases between. The CDR3 region has the DNA TGTGCCAGCAGCCCGGCAGGCCTTCCGTATGGCTACACCTTC. Its protein product is CASSPAGLPYGYTF. Using reference TRBV5-4 and TRBJ1-2 for the parts outside the CDR3, the full variable domain is ETGVTQSPTHLIKTRGQQVTLRCSSQSGHNTVSWYQQALGQGPQFIFQYYREEENGRGNFPPRFSGLQFPNYSSELNVNALELDDSALYLCASSPAGLPYGYTFGSGTRLTVV.

This clone was observed a few times. This chain links TRBV7-9 with TRBJ2-5; 7 bases match TRBD2. The junction had 9 bases not matched to a gene; V was cut back by 4 bases and J by 4 bases. The CDR3 sequence is 15 residues long. CDR1 SEHNR and CDR2 FQNEAQ come from the germline V gene (reference sequence). CDR3 in amino acids: CASSSSGMRGETQYF. CDR3 coding DNA: TGTGCCAGCAGCTCGAGCGGGATGCGGGGAGAGACCCAGTACTTC.